This T cell receptor (beta chain) is drawn from a study of blood T cell repertoires in COVID-19. CDR1 and CDR2 from the germline V gene are SQVTM and ANQGSEA. CDR3 size: 14 residues. Trimming cost V 1 base and J 2 bases, with 9 bases left between them. In the original processing: Reference gene primer amplification yielded estimated nucleated cell counts. Repertoires were generated with immunoSEQ multiplex PCR, while TCRdb's copy carries only in-frame clones and drops some. The DNA was the basis for D and trimming; V, J and clone size are from that table. The profile shows approximately 200,000 clones, 86% of them singletons.

The gene calls are TRBV29-1 and TRBJ1-5, with a weak D call TRBD1 (5 bases). The receptor comes from a woman aged 30 to 39 who had been exposed to COVID-19. Sequencing used PBMCs or T cells enriched from blood (not recorded which). The CDR3 DNA reads TGCAGCGTTGAAGTACCGGGGGGCAATCAGCCCCAGCATTTT. Translation gives CSVEVPGGNQPQHF.